What follows describes a single T cell receptor (beta chain). This clonotype appeared a few times. The antigen it binds to is not known. No qualities accompany the bases; no much larger clone lies one base away. The sample is drawn from a study of CD8 T cells in ankylosing spondylitis (dated by TCRdb to 2015 to 2018). A note on the overall study: The study profiled T cell receptor beta repertoires in healthy donors and ankylosing spondylitis patients to find disease-linked TCR variants. In total, the full study cohort was made up of over a hundred healthy donors and more than 20 ankylosing spondylitis patients. Samples of peripheral blood were taken, and for ankylosing spondylitis patients, synovial fluid was collected as well.

Synovial fluid samples were paired with blood samples taken from the same ankylosing spondylitis patients. Reading the germline V gene gives CDR1 MDHEN and CDR2 SYDVKM. The V and J ends are trimmed by 7 bases and 2 bases, leaving 21 bases between them. Counted from cysteine to phenylalanine, this CDR3 has 16 amino acids. The read is trimmed to its CDR3 DNA, 48 bases read in frame from base 1. The full study reports these points: In peripheral blood, the disease-linked clones were found at relatively low frequencies and had a CD8+ phenotype. A TCR beta motif of eight highly homologous amino acid variants appeared characteristic of blood from ankylosing spondylitis patients. Some motif variants had previously been reported in the synovial fluid and blood of reactive arthritis patients, which suggests shared mechanisms of disease initiation. The disease-linked clones were reported to be significantly enriched in matched synovial fluid samples from ankylosing spondylitis patients.

For sequencing, an Illumina HiSeq 2500 was employed. Quantitative 5'-RACE with molecular barcodes was used to prepare TCR beta libraries. The authors processed their data as follows. Disease-linked TCR variants were identified with a new computational method built on a probabilistic model of VDJ rearrangement. TCRdb reran the public reads through fastp at Q25 and MiXCR, keeping productive beta chains. CDR3 protein sequences are deduplicated, and each keeps its most common genes and DNA. TCRdb, not the authors, supplied the V and J calls. The sample yields some 37,000 distinct CDR3 sequences; approximately 10% were counted once. The ten most abundant clones make up roughly a fifth of the sample.

This receptor was obtained from a male donor with ankylosing spondylitis. The V gene is TRBV28 and the J gene is TRBJ2-7, and perhaps TRBD1 as D gene, on 6 matching bases. The specimen sequenced was synovial fluid, either unsorted or a sorted T cell fraction (not recorded which). The nucleotide sequence reads as follows: TGTGCCAGCAATCATCCGAGCCCCGGACAGACCTACGAGCAGTACTTC. This codes for CASNHPSPGQTYEQYF.